What follows is one TCR beta chain and its context. This sample was taken from a study of cytomegalovirus exposure and HLA in healthy donors. The CDR3 is made up of 18 amino acids. Per germline, CDR1 LNHNV and CDR2 YYDKDF (reference sequence). Germline trimming cut 6 bases from V and 1 base from J; bases unmatched to any gene: 18. The primer mix had 60 Vbeta and 13 Jbeta primers. The repertoire was sequenced with immunoSEQ multiplex PCR; TCRdb's copy has only in-frame clones and lacks some. The table includes roughly 140,000 clones, over 60% detected once. Sequenced: PBMCs. The chain joins TRBV15 to TRBJ2-7, with 7 positions matching TRBD1. This clonotype was sampled from a middle-aged man in good health and CMV-seropositive. The CDR3 DNA reads as TGTGCCACCAGTCAAGCCGGGACAGATCCCCCGGGGTCCTACGAGCAGTACTTC. This translates into CATSQAGTDPPGSYEQYF. Drawing the rest from reference TRBV15 and TRBJ2-7, the complete variable domain is DAMVIQNPRYQVTQFGKPVTLSCSQTLNHNVMYWYQQKSSQAPKLLFHYYDKDFNNEADTPDNFQSRRPNTSFCFLDIRSPGLGDTAMYLCATSQAGTDPPGSYEQYFGPGTRLTVT.